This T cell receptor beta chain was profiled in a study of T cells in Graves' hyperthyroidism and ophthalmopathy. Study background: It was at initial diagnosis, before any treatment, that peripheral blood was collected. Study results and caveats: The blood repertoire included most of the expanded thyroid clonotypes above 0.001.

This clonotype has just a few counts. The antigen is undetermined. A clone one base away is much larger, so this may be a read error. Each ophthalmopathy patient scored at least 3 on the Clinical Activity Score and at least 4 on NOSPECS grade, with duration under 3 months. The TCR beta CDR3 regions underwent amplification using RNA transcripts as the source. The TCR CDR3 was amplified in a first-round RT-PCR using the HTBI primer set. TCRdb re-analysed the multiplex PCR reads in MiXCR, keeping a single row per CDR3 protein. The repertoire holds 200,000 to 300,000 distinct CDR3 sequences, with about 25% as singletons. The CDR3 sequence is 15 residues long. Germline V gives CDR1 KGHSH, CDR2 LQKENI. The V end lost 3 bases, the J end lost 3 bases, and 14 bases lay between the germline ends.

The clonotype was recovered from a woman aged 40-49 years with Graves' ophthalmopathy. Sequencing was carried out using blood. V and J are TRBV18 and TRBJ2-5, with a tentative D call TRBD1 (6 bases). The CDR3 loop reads CASSPLLGAKETQYF. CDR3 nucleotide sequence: TGTGCCAGCTCACCGCTACTGGGGGCGAAAGAGACCCAGTACTTC. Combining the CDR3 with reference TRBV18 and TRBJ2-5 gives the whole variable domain NAGVMQNPRHLVRRRGQEARLRCSPMKGHSHVYWYRQLPEEGLKFMVYLQKENIIDESGMPKERFSAEFPKEGPSILRIQQVVRGDSAAYFCASSPLLGAKETQYFGPGTRLLVL.